This TCR beta chain appears in the sequencing data of a study of cytomegalovirus exposure and HLA in healthy donors. PCR amplification relied on 60 Vbeta primers (plus 13 Jbeta primers). TCRdb's table, derived via immunoSEQ multiplex PCR, lists solely in-frame clones and lacks some. Of about 91,000 clones listed, more than 70% are singletons. Study-wide results and caveats: The classifier reportedly diagnosed cytomegalovirus status with high sensitivity and specificity. Association of 15,000 to 20,000 TCR beta sequences with HLA alleles was found at 0.05 false discovery rate in a later analysis.

Concerning this clone: Its target is not known.

This cohort consisted of healthy bone marrow donors. Sequenced material: PBMCs. This receptor was identified in a male donor in good health and CMV-seropositive.

In nucleotides, the CDR3 is TGTGCCAGTTCGGGGGGGACCTCCTACGAGCAGTACTTC. Its protein is CASSGGTSYEQYF. The genes are TRBV6-1 and TRBJ2-7; 8 bases are shared with TRBD2. The V gene end was trimmed by 9 bases and the J gene end by 0 bases; junction bases not matched to a gene: 4. Germline CDR1 MNHNS, CDR2 SASEGT. The CDR3 contains 13 residues.